These T cell receptor beta chains were read from a single sample in a study of radiotherapy plus CTLA-4 blockade in lung cancer. The assay was immunoSEQ multiplex PCR, and TCRdb's table has in-frame clones only and misses some. This repertoire shows about 59,000 clones, about 72% found once; its top ten account for about 8%. This specimen consisted of peripheral blood, obtained from a patient treated with radiotherapy plus ipilimumab. The source of these receptors is a human donor with non-small cell lung cancer whose response to radiotherapy plus ipilimumab could not be evaluated. Both conserved end residues are part of each CDR3. Each record gives: V gene, clone size, J gene, D gene, CDR3 protein, CDR3 DNA. D genes are given only for firm matches. Clone size is given for some rows only: seen once, a few or many times, or a class if the clone is expanded.

TRBV7-6	-	TRBJ2-3	-	CASSPPGADTQYF	TGTGCCAGCAGCCCCCCAGGGGCAGATACGCAGTATTTT
TRBV15	-	TRBJ2-7	TRBD2	CATGQWRGSSYEQYF	TGTGCCACCGGCCAGTGGCGGGGGAGCTCCTACGAGCAGTACTTC
TRBV30	-	TRBJ1-1	-	CAWSKGGLAFF	TGTGCCTGGAGCAAGGGGGGGCTAGCTTTCTTT
TRBV6-6	once	TRBJ2-3	TRBD2	CASSTGTRKYF	TGTGCCAGCAGTACCGGGACTAGGAAGTATTTT
TRBV7-2	-	TRBJ2-5	-	CASSLGGLYQETQYF	TGTGCCAGCAGCTTGGGGGGTCTGTACCAAGAGACCCAGTACTTC
TRBV7-2	-	TRBJ2-7	-	CASSQSQTESYEQYF	TGTGCCAGCAGCCAGAGCCAGACAGAATCCTACGAGCAGTACTTC
TRBV5-6	-	TRBJ1-2	-	CASSLGGVDYGYTF	TGTGCCAGCAGCTTGGGGGGAGTAGACTATGGCTACACCTTC
TRBV30	-	TRBJ2-1	-	CAWDSYNEQFF	TGTGCCTGGGACAGTTACAATGAGCAGTTCTTC
TRBV18	-	TRBJ1-1	-	CASSPPAGIVNTEAFF	TGTGCCAGCTCACCACCGGCGGGGATCGTGAACACTGAAGCTTTCTTT
TRBV6-4	-	TRBJ2-3	TRBD2	CASSDVAGGPDTQYF	TGTGCCAGCAGTGACGTAGCGGGAGGTCCAGATACGCAGTATTTT
TRBV25-1	-	TRBJ2-7	TRBD1	CASSRQGLDEQYF	TGTGCCAGCAGTCGACAGGGTTTGGACGAGCAGTACTTC
TRBV10-1	-	TRBJ2-4	-	CASSELLGGGNIQYF	TGCGCCAGCAGTGAGCTGTTGGGAGGTGGAAACATTCAGTACTTC
TRBV28	-	TRBJ1-4	-	CASSLQGRIGEKLFF	TGTGCCAGCAGTCTACAGGGTCGGATCGGTGAAAAACTGTTTTTT
TRBV9	-	TRBJ2-3	TRBD2	CASSASGGISTDTQYF	TGTGCCAGCAGCGCTAGCGGGGGGATTAGCACAGATACGCAGTATTTT
TRBV7-2	once	TRBJ2-7	TRBD1	CASSRDRHSEQYF	TGTGCCAGCAGCCGGGACAGACATTCCGAGCAGTACTTC
TRBV4-3	-	TRBJ2-1	-	CASSQVFGLLTYNEQFF	TGCGCCAGCAGCCAGGTGTTTGGACTCTTAACCTACAATGAGCAGTTCTTC
TRBV19	-	TRBJ1-5	-	CATHQGTGKIDFYQPQHF	TGTGCCACGCATCAGGGCACAGGGAAGATAGACTTTTATCAGCCCCAGCATTTT
TRBV2	-	TRBJ1-1	TRBD1	CASSEATGARTEAFF	TGTGCCAGCAGTGAAGCGACAGGGGCGAGGACTGAAGCTTTCTTT
TRBV7-7	-	TRBJ2-5	TRBD1	CASSLGDRQETQYF	TGTGCCAGCAGCTTAGGGGACAGACAAGAGACCCAGTACTTC
TRBV7-9	-	TRBJ1-2	TRBD1	CASSPLAGGGYTF	TGTGCCAGCAGCCCGTTGGCAGGGGGTGGCTACACCTTC
TRBV7-9	-	TRBJ2-7	-	CASSPGHPEQYF	TGTGCCAGCAGCCCAGGACACCCTGAGCAGTACTTC
TRBV7-9	few	TRBJ2-1	-	CASSLTGEQFF	TGTGCCAGCAGCTTAACTGGTGAGCAGTTCTTC
TRBV4-3	-	TRBJ2-7	-	CASSQDHVYEQYF	TGCGCCAGCAGCCAAGATCACGTCTACGAGCAGTACTTC
TRBV6-1	few	TRBJ1-5	-	CASSENTGGQPQHF	TGTGCCAGCAGTGAGAACACTGGAGGTCAGCCCCAGCATTTT
TRBV19	-	TRBJ1-4	-	CASSIGRTAGNEKLFF	TGTGCCAGTAGTATTGGAAGGACAGCCGGTAATGAAAAACTGTTTTTT
TRBV6-6	-	TRBJ1-6	TRBD1	CASSFPGQLNSPLHF	TGTGCCAGCAGTTTCCCGGGACAGCTAAATTCACCCCTCCACTTT
TRBV4-3	-	TRBJ1-2	-	CASSQDWPGPYGYTF	TGCGCCAGCAGCCAAGATTGGCCAGGGCCCTATGGCTACACCTTC
TRBV5-6	once	TRBJ1-4	TRBD1	CASSSTGGADEKLFF	TGTGCCAGCAGTTCTACAGGGGGCGCGGATGAAAAACTGTTTTTT